The 13 T cell receptor beta chains reported below all come from one sample, sequenced in a study of CD8+ T cells in alopecia areata. Following RNA extraction, reverse transcription yielded cDNA that acted as the sequencing template. The method was immunoSEQ multiplex PCR; TCRdb's version includes in-frame clones alone and lacks a portion of them. The profile shows about 110,000 clones, 45% to 60% of them singletons. The source material was NKG2D-low CD8+ T cells sorted from blood. Receptor source: a human donor with alopecia areata.

V and J are TRBV28 and TRBJ2-5; D uncertain. CDR3 length equals 11 residues. Germline CDR1 reads MDHEN; CDR2 reads SYDVKM. Trimming left V 8 bases short and J 5 bases short, with 9 bases between. The CDR3 spells CASHAGETQYF. The CDR3 nucleotides are TGTGCCAGCCACGCCGGGGAGACCCAGTACTTC.

The rearrangement uses TRBV13 and TRBJ2-7, with 9 bases fitting TRBD1. The J segment lost 6 bases and the V segment lost 5 bases, leaving 11 bases of the junction unmatched. This CDR3 contains 15 residues. CDR1 and CDR2 (germline): PRHDT, FYEKMQ (reference sequence). The CDR3 sequence: CASSTGTGMSREQYF. Here the CDR3 DNA reads TGTGCCAGCAGCACCGGGACAGGGATGTCTCGCGAGCAGTACTTC.

The table lists this clone with a few counts. The chain couples TRBV4-1 to TRBJ1-5; 11 bases agree with TRBD1. The germline CDR1 and CDR2 sequences are MGHRA and YSYEKL. This CDR3 contains 19 residues. Germline trimming cut 2 bases from V and 0 bases from J; bases unmatched to any gene: 9. The CDR3 DNA is TGCGCCAGCAGCCAAATTATCCCGGGACAGGGGGGTAGCAATCAGCCCCAGCATTTT. Amino acid sequence: CASSQIIPGQGGSNQPQHF.

A single count supports this clone. CDR3 amino acids: CASSSPKGTGELFF. CDR3 sequence (DNA): TGTGCCAGCAGCTCCCCGAAGGGCACCGGGGAGCTGTTTTTT. J is TRBJ2-2 and V is TRBV7-3; D remains ambiguous. V lost 4 bases, J lost 4 bases, and 10 bases lay in between. CDR1 and CDR2 from the germline V gene are SGHTA and FQGTGA. This CDR3 spans 14 amino acids.

V usage is TRBV19 and J usage is TRBJ2-1; possible D gene TRBD2, 5 bases. This CDR3 is 14 amino acids long. Germline V lookup: CDR1 LNHDA, CDR2 SQIVND (reference sequence). Deletions cut 1 base from V and 9 bases from J, with 13 bases between. CDR3 sequence: CASSIGTPVGEQFF. CDR3 DNA sequence: TGTGCCAGTAGTATAGGGACTCCGGTGGGTGAGCAGTTCTTC.

The V and J genes are TRBV4-1 and TRBJ1-1; D unresolved. V lost 1 base and J lost 5, with 8 bases in between. The CDR3 loop spans 13 amino acids. Germline V gene lookup returns CDR1 MGHRA and CDR2 YSYEKL. CDR3 nucleotide sequence: TGCGCCAGCAGCCAAGGGTGGCCTACTGAAGCTTTCTTT. It codes for CASSQGWPTEAFF.

The table lists this clone with a count of one. The rearrangement uses TRBV7-9 and TRBJ1-2, with 8 positions matching TRBD1. V lost 5 bases and J lost 8; bases outside the gene matches: 10. Germline CDR1 reads SEHNR; CDR2 reads FQNEAQ (reference sequence). CDR3 length equals 14 residues. CDR3 protein: CASSTYQGAGGYTF. In DNA, the CDR3 is TGTGCCAGCAGCACATATCAGGGGGCCGGCGGCTACACCTTC.

The chain joins TRBV4-1 to TRBJ2-7, with unresolved D. CDR3 length: 12 residues. The V gene lost 0 bases and the J gene lost 5 bases, with 5 bases spanning the gap. CDR1 MGHRA and CDR2 YSYEKL come from the germline V gene. CDR3 sequence (DNA): TGCGCCAGCAGCCAAGAGGGCGACGAGCAGTACTTC. Its translation is CASSQEGDEQYF.

This clone occurred a few times. This sequence joins TRBV11-2 and TRBJ2-3; D not certain. Germline V CDR1 and CDR2: SGHAT, FQNNGV. The CDR3 sequence is 13 residues long. Trimming pared 4 bases from V and 4 bases from J, leaving 9 bases between. The DNA for the CDR3 is TGTGCCAGCAGCTGGGGATTTGCAGATACGCAGTATTTT. It codes for CASSWGFADTQYF. Based on the CDR3 plus reference TRBV11-2 and TRBJ2-3, the full variable domain is EAGVAQSPRYKIIEKRQSVAFWCNPISGHATLYWYQQILGQGPKLLIQFQNNGVVDDSQLPKDRFSAERLKGVDSTLKIQPAKLEDSAVYLCASSWGFADTQYFGPGTRLTVL.

This clone was counted between two and nine times. The rearrangement uses TRBV5-1 and TRBJ2-7; 11 bases are a match to TRBD1. CDR1 and CDR2 (germline): SGHRS, YFSETQ. Trimming removed 3 bases from V and 3 bases from J; junction bases left unmatched: 8. This CDR3 contains 16 residues. The CDR3 nucleotides read TGCGCCAGCAGCTGGACGAACGGGACAGGGGGCTACGAGCAGTACTTC. Translated, it gives CASSWTNGTGGYEQYF.

The chain links TRBV28 to TRBJ1-2; D is ambiguous. Germline CDR1 MDHEN, CDR2 SYDVKM. The germline V and J ends were trimmed by 6 bases and 9 bases, with 11 bases remaining between them. This CDR3 comprises 11 residues. The CDR3 region has the DNA TGTGCCAGCAGCCTAATGGCCCGCTACACCTTC. This codes for CASSLMARYTF.

CDR3 DNA sequence: TGTGCCAGCAGCCCTTGGGGCGCAGGGAGCTCTGGGGCCAACGTCCTGACTTTC. Translated, it gives CASSPWGAGSSGANVLTF. The V and J genes are TRBV13 and TRBJ2-6; the D gene could be TRBD1 or TRBD2 (5 bases each). The CDR3 is 18 residues long. Trimming removed 5 bases at V and 0 bases at J, with 17 bases between. CDR1 PRHDT and CDR2 FYEKMQ come from the germline V gene (reference sequence).

A remark on this clone: At one end the junction does not follow the germline gene, possibly because of a read error. This rearrangement joins TRBV7-9 to TRBJ2-7; the match to TRBD2 covers 13 bases. CDR3 length equals 15 residues. Germline CDR1 and CDR2: SEHNR and FQNEAQ (reference sequence). The CDR3 nucleotides are TGCGCCAGCAGCCCTAGGGGACTAGCGGGATACGAGCAGTACTTC. Its protein product is CASSPRGLAGYEQYF.